Shown below are 30 T cell receptor beta chains from a single sample sequenced in a study of cytomegalovirus exposure and HLA in healthy donors. PCR amplification relied on 60 Vbeta primers (plus 13 Jbeta primers). The assay was immunoSEQ multiplex PCR, and TCRdb's table has in-frame clones only and misses some. The sample records approximately 130,000 clones, 83% being singletons. Sequenced input: PBMCs. These receptors were taken from a man aged 35-49 years in good health and CMV-seronegative.

Remarks on this clone: Other DNA sequences of this sample code for an identical CDR3. The chain combines TRBV4-3 with TRBJ1-6; D unresolved. The germline CDR1 and CDR2 sequences are LGHNA and YSLEER. Trimming took off 0 bases at V and 0 bases at J, with 6 bases between the two ends. The CDR3 is 16 residues long. The CDR3, as DNA: TGCGCCAGCAGCCAAGACAGAAGCTCCTATAATTCACCCCTCCACTTT. Encoded protein: CASSQDRSSYNSPLHF.

The table lists this clone with a count of one. The chain combines TRBV2 with TRBJ1-2; D is possibly TRBD1 (5 bases). Germline V lookup: CDR1 SNHLY, CDR2 FYNNEI. V lost 2 bases and J 5 bases, leaving 9 bases between the germline ends. The CDR3 covers 13 residues. The DNA of the CDR3 is TGTGCCAGCAGTGAAACGACAGAGTATGGCTACACCTTC. Its protein is CASSETTEYGYTF.

The chain carries TRBV7-3 and TRBJ2-3; no reliable D call. The CDR3 extends over 14 amino acids. The ends were cut back, 0 bases at V and 3 bases at J, with 7 bases in the middle. Germline CDR1 and CDR2: SGHTA and FQGTGA. The CDR3 DNA sequence: TGTGCCAGCAGCTTAACGTCAGCGACAGATACGCAGTATTTT. Translating it yields CASSLTSATDTQYF.

This clone was seen a few times. V and J are TRBV19 and TRBJ2-7, with TRBD2 matching over 14 bases. Trimming removed 7 bases from V and 6 bases from J; junction bases left unmatched: 8. CDR1 and CDR2 (germline): LNHDA, SQIVND (reference sequence). There are 15 residues in the CDR3. CDR3: CASTPGLAGVLEQYF. In DNA, the CDR3 is TGTGCCAGTACCCCGGGACTAGCGGGAGTCCTCGAGCAGTACTTC.

This clone was seen just once. At one of its ends the junction is not consistent with the germline gene, which may arise from a read error. V and J are TRBV10-3 and TRBJ2-6; TRBD2 aligns across 7 bases. The CDR3 totals 14 residues. The germline V gene encodes CDR1 ENHRY and CDR2 SYGVKD. CDR3 loop: CATSGGAGANVLTF. The CDR3 DNA reads as TGTGCCACCAGTGGGGGGGCTGGGGCCAACGTCCTGACTTTC.

This chain uses TRBV6-5 with TRBJ1-2; D remains ambiguous. Per the germline V gene, CDR1 is MNHEY and CDR2 is SVGAGI. Trimming removed 4 bases from V and 2 bases from J, with 8 bases in between. CDR3 length: 13 residues. The CDR3 region is CASSLGGNYGYTF. CDR3 in DNA: TGTGCCAGCAGTTTAGGAGGGAACTATGGCTACACCTTC.

This clone turned up a few times. This chain links TRBV7-2 with TRBJ2-2, with a possible D match to TRBD1 (6 bases). This CDR3 is built from 15 residues. V lost 1 base to trimming and J lost 4 bases, with 10 bases between them. Germline lookup yields CDR1 SGHTA and CDR2 FQGNSA. In DNA, the CDR3 is TGTGCCAGCAGCTTAGTGAACAGGGCCACCGGGGAGCTGTTTTTT. Encoded protein: CASSLVNRATGELFF.

This chain joins TRBV19 and TRBJ2-2, with a tentative D call TRBD2 (5 bases). The V gene's germline CDR1 is LNHDA and CDR2 SQIVND (reference sequence). This CDR3 is 13 amino acids long. Trimming pared 3 bases from V and 6 bases from J, leaving 8 bases between. Here the CDR3 DNA reads TGTGCCAGTAGTATTCGGGGTCCCGGGGAGCTGTTTTTT. Translating gives CASSIRGPGELFF.

The V gene is TRBV12-1, the J gene TRBJ2-5; the table names TRBD1, a call not compared with the DNA. TRBV12-1 constitutes a pseudogene. This CDR3 region has 11 residues. The CDR3 DNA reads TGTGCCAGCAGCTTGGCAAAGACCCAGTACTTC. Translated: CASSLAKTQYF.

This chain joins TRBV28 and TRBJ1-1; tentative D call: TRBD1 (5 bases). Germline loops: CDR1 MDHEN, CDR2 SYDVKM. The CDR3 is 13 residues long. V was pared by 5 bases and J by 4 bases, with 11 bases between. The CDR3 nucleotides are TGTGCCAGCAGTGAACCAGGGCCCACTGAAGCTTTCTTT. Translating gives CASSEPGPTEAFF. The full variable domain, its missing parts supplied by reference TRBV28 and TRBJ1-1, is DVKVTQSSRYLVKRTGEKVFLECVQDMDHENMFWYRQDPGLGLRLIYFSYDVKMKEKGDIPEGYSVSREKKERFSLILESASTNQTSMYLCASSEPGPTEAFFGQGTRLTVV.

The chain carries TRBV18 and TRBJ2-7, with 9 positions matching TRBD1. V lost 8 bases and J lost 7; bases outside the gene matches: 12. The CDR3 extends over 14 amino acids. CDR1 and CDR2 (germline): KGHSH, LQKENI. Here the CDR3 reads CASAGQGLYDEQYF. DNA of the CDR3: TGTGCCAGCGCAGGACAGGGGCTATACGATGAGCAGTACTTC.

CDR3 DNA sequence: TGCAGCGCCCCCTCGGTAGCGGGGGGGGAAGGGCAGTTCTTC. Its protein product is CSAPSVAGGEGQFF. The chain joins TRBV29-1 to TRBJ2-1, with TRBD2 identical over 11 bases. The CDR3 loop spans 14 amino acids. Trimming cost V 7 bases and J 12 bases; bases outside gene matches: 14. The germline V gene has CDR1 SQVTM and CDR2 ANQGSEA.

V gene TRBV14 combines with J gene TRBJ2-1; D uncertain. Germline V lookup: CDR1 SGHDN, CDR2 FVKESK. Trimming stripped 1 base from V and 5 bases from J, with 12 bases between. This CDR3 region has 15 residues. As DNA, the CDR3 is TGTGCCAGCAGCCAAGGTCTCCGAGTCAACAATGAGCAGTTCTTC. Amino acids: CASSQGLRVNNEQFF.

The table lists this clone with a count of one. This chain links TRBV6-1 with TRBJ2-7, with 7 bases lining up with TRBD2. Germline V gene lookup returns CDR1 MNHNS and CDR2 SASEGT. The V segment lost 8 bases and the J segment 5 bases; nucleotides outside the gene matches: 12. This CDR3 region has 14 residues. The chain's CDR3 is CASWVGWGRDEQYF. The CDR3 DNA reads TGTGCCAGCTGGGTCGGATGGGGGAGGGACGAGCAGTACTTC.

The J gene is TRBJ2-7, the V gene TRBV7-2; 14 bases align to TRBD2. Germline V CDR1 and CDR2: SGHTA, FQGNSA. The CDR3 is 15 amino acids. V lost 5 bases, J lost 2 bases, and 2 bases stayed unmatched. Here the CDR3 DNA reads TGTGCCAGCAGCCCGACTAGCGGGAGGGCCTACGAGCAGTACTTC. Protein product: CASSPTSGRAYEQYF.

V gene TRBV14 combines with J gene TRBJ1-2; 9 nucleotides align to TRBD1. Germline V lookup: CDR1 SGHDN, CDR2 FVKESK. With V trimmed by 4 bases and J by 0 bases, 6 bases remained unmatched. The CDR3 length is 16 residues. CDR3 sequence: CASSLGQGNANYGYTF. The CDR3 DNA is TGTGCCAGCAGCCTGGGACAGGGAAACGCTAACTATGGCTACACCTTC.

The V gene is TRBV4-3, the J gene TRBJ2-7; 7 bases map to TRBD1. The CDR3 extends over 14 amino acids. The germline V gene has CDR1 LGHNA and CDR2 YSLEER. With V trimmed by 2 bases and J by 3 bases, 4 bases remained unmatched. The CDR3, as DNA: TGCGCCAGCAGCCAAAGGACAGGTAACTACGAGCAGTACTTC. This encodes CASSQRTGNYEQYF.

This clone has only a few counts. V and J are TRBV5-4 and TRBJ1-1; maybe TRBD1 (5 bases). Germline V lookup: CDR1 SGHNT, CDR2 YYREEE (reference sequence). The CDR3 contains 13 residues. V lost 4 bases and J 3 bases, leaving 10 bases between the germline ends. CDR3 residues: CASSLQGYTEAFF. DNA for the CDR3: TGTGCCAGCAGCCTTCAGGGCTACACTGAAGCTTTCTTT.

The V and J genes are TRBV27 and TRBJ2-3, with D tentatively TRBD1 (5 bases). CDR1 and CDR2 (germline): MNHEY, SMNVEV (reference sequence). This CDR3 region has 17 residues. Trimming pared 5 bases from V and 4 bases from J, leaving 22 bases between. In nucleotides, the CDR3 is TGTGCCAGCAGTCCCCGACAACAGCGCCCAGGGTCAGATACGCAGTATTTT. Residues: CASSPRQQRPGSDTQYF.

This rearrangement joins TRBV6-5 to TRBJ2-3; a weak D match, TRBD2 (7 bases). The V end was cut by 2 bases, the J end by 6 bases, with 9 bases between. This CDR3 has 13 amino acids. The germline gives CDR1 MNHEY, CDR2 SVGAGI. CDR3 DNA sequence: TGTGCCAGCAGTTACGAGGGGGGGGATACGCAGTATTTT. Translating gives CASSYEGGDTQYF.

The V and J genes are TRBV5-4 and TRBJ2-7; TRBD1 might be the D (5 bases). Germline values: CDR1 SGHNT, CDR2 YYREEE (reference sequence). The CDR3 extends over 14 amino acids. The V gene lost 0 bases and the J gene lost 0 bases, with 7 bases spanning the gap. The CDR3 region is CASSLGQFSYEQYF. The CDR3 coding sequence is TGTGCCAGCAGCTTGGGACAGTTCTCCTACGAGCAGTACTTC. Full variable domain (remainder filled in from reference TRBV5-4 and TRBJ2-7): ETGVTQSPTHLIKTRGQQVTLRCSSQSGHNTVSWYQQALGQGPQFIFQYYREEENGRGNFPPRFSGLQFPNYSSELNVNALELDDSALYLCASSLGQFSYEQYFGPGTRLTVT.

J is TRBJ1-2 and V is TRBV7-2; 10 positions match TRBD1. Germline values: CDR1 SGHTA, CDR2 FQGNSA. V dropped 2 bases and J dropped 10; count of bases not matched to a gene: 10. The CDR3 is 15 residues long. CDR3 residues: CASSLPTGGASDYTF. As DNA, the CDR3 is TGTGCCAGCAGCTTACCGACAGGGGGCGCATCAGACTACACCTTC. The whole variable domain, filled in from reference TRBV7-2 and TRBJ1-2, reads GAGVSQSPSNKVTEKGKDVELRCDPISGHTALYWYRQSLGQGLEFLIYFQGNSAPDKSGLPSDRFSAERTGGSVSTLTIQRTQQEDSAVYLCASSLPTGGASDYTFGSGTRLTVV.

This chain connects TRBV27 to TRBJ1-2; D is undetermined. CDR3 length: 13 amino acids. Trimming removed 5 bases from V and 2 bases from J, with 9 bases in between. CDR1 MNHEY and CDR2 SMNVEV come from the germline V gene (reference sequence). The DNA of the CDR3 is TGTGCCAGCAGTCCACAGCTAAACTATGGCTACACCTTC. As protein: CASSPQLNYGYTF.

The J gene is TRBJ1-5, the V gene TRBV2; D gene unclear. CDR1 is SNHLY and CDR2 is FYNNEI in the germline V gene. V shed 0 bases and J shed 6 bases, with 12 bases lying between them. The CDR3 runs to 15 residues. This chain's CDR3 is CASSEARRSGQPQHF. In DNA form, the CDR3 reads TGTGCCAGCAGTGAAGCGCGCCGGTCGGGTCAGCCCCAGCATTTT.

The chain uses TRBV7-8 and TRBJ2-1; 7 nucleotides line up with TRBD1. The germline CDR1 and CDR2 sequences are SGHVS and FQNEAQ. V was clipped by 4 bases and J by 4 bases; unmatched bases: 7. The CDR3 length is 15 residues. DNA for the CDR3: TGTGCCAGCAGCTCCGAGGGACAGCCTTACAATGAGCAGTTCTTC. Its protein is CASSSEGQPYNEQFF.

The sample holds a few counts of this clone. At one end the junction does not follow the germline gene, possibly because of a read error. The gene calls are TRBV10-3 and TRBJ2-7; D gene unclear. CDR3 size: 13 residues. Germline assignment: CDR1 ENHRY and CDR2 SYGVKD. The CDR3 sequence: CVISESPLYEQYF. Written as DNA, the CDR3 is TGTGTCATCAGTGAGAGTCCACTCTACGAGCAGTACTTC.

V usage is TRBV4-2 and J usage is TRBJ1-5; possible D gene TRBD1, 6 bases. V was trimmed by 0 bases and J by 0 bases, leaving 12 bases between them. In germline, CDR1 is LGHNA, CDR2 YNFKEQ. The CDR3 contains 17 residues. CDR3 nucleotide sequence: TGTGCCAGCAGCCAAGACAGGGGCGGGTATAGCAATCAGCCCCAGCATTTT. Translated, it gives CASSQDRGGYSNQPQHF.

V is TRBV7-3 and J is TRBJ2-1; 7 positions agree with TRBD2. Germline V gene data show CDR1 as SGHTA and CDR2 as FQGTGA. Trimming took 5 bases from V and 3 from J; bases not matched to a gene: 1. The CDR3 extends over 13 amino acids. The CDR3 coding sequence is TGTGCCAGCAGCCGGGACTACTACAATGAGCAGTTCTTC. This codes for CASSRDYYNEQFF.

V is TRBV13 and J is TRBJ2-3; TRBD2 matches 8 bases. V gave up 4 bases and J gave up 0 bases; unmatched junction bases: 15. The V gene's germline CDR1 is PRHDT and CDR2 FYEKMQ (reference sequence). The CDR3 contains 19 residues. CDR3 in DNA: TGTGCCAGCAGCTCCCCCCGGGAGGGCCCTCTCCCTAGCACAGATACGCAGTATTTT. Amino acid sequence: CASSSPREGPLPSTDTQYF.

The rearrangement uses TRBV11-3 and TRBJ2-4; possibly TRBD1 for D (6 bases). V was trimmed by 5 bases and J by 1 base, leaving 15 bases between them. The CDR3 runs 16 residues. Per the germline V gene, CDR1 is SGHNT and CDR2 is YENEEA. The CDR3 is CASSTGTVWAKNIQYF. For the CDR3, the DNA is TGTGCCAGCAGCACAGGGACCGTCTGGGCCAAAAACATTCAGTACTTC.